Each of the 23 T cell receptor beta chains below was sequenced from the same sample in a study of T cells expressing NK-cell markers. TCRdb derives one entry per CDR3 protein from the 5' RACE reads, leaving out DNA. Its table lists about 540,000 distinct CDR3 sequences. Input material: blood T cells: a sorted CD56 or NKG2C T cell subset, CD4+ or CD8+ T cells, or bulk PBMC T cells (not recorded which). The source is a young man in good health.

The V call is TRBV15, the J call TRBJ1-1; TCRdb's D gene call, TRBD1, goes unchecked for lack of DNA. The CDR3 is made up of 15 amino acids. Germline loops: CDR1 LNHNV, CDR2 YYDKDF (reference sequence). The chain's CDR3 is CATSWGGTPNTEAFF.

The chain is built from TRBV12-3 or TRBV12-4 and TRBJ2-1; the D call of TRBD2 rests on TCRdb alone, since no DNA is present to check it. This CDR3 is built from 13 residues. CDR3 protein: CASSFQGLNEQFF.

The V gene is TRBV28, the J gene TRBJ2-7; the TCRdb call, TRBD1, lacks DNA for checking. Germline V gives CDR1 MDHEN, CDR2 SYDVKM. CDR3 length: 14 residues. The CDR3 spells CASTQQGAGNEQYF.

The gene calls are TRBV6-2 or TRBV6-3 and TRBJ2-3; no DNA is available, so the TRBD1 call from TCRdb remains unchecked. From germline, CDR1 is MNHEY and CDR2 SVGEGT. This CDR3 has 16 residues. This CDR3 is CASSGGLQVHQDTQYF.

The CDR3: CASKDSGELFF. J is TRBJ2-2 and V is TRBV6-5. The CDR3 consists of 11 residues. Germline values: CDR1 MNHEY, CDR2 SVGAGI.

The chain joins TRBV27 to TRBJ1-2. Germline CDR1 is MNHEY and CDR2 is SMNVEV (reference sequence). This CDR3 is 14 amino acids long. The CDR3 reads CASSFGGSRYGYTF.

The chain uses TRBV19 and TRBJ2-1. The V gene's germline CDR1 is LNHDA and CDR2 SQIVND (reference sequence). The CDR3 is made up of 16 amino acids. CDR3 sequence: CASSIDGWEDYNEQFF. The full variable domain, in which reference TRBV19 and TRBJ2-1 provide the parts outside the CDR3, is DGGITQSPKYLFRKEGQNVTLSCEQNLNHDAMYWYRQDPGQGLRLIYYSQIVNDFQKGDIAEGYSVSREKKESFPLTVTSAQKNPTAFYLCASSIDGWEDYNEQFFGPGTRLTVL.

The chain joins TRBV5-1 to TRBJ2-6; lacking DNA, the TRBD1 call made by TCRdb goes unchecked. The germline CDR1 and CDR2 sequences are SGHRS and YFSETQ. The CDR3 runs 16 residues. The CDR3 sequence: CASTDRPSSGANVLTF. The full variable domain, in which reference TRBV5-1 and TRBJ2-6 provide the parts outside the CDR3, is KAGVTQTPRYLIKTRGQQVTLSCSPISGHRSVSWYQQTPGQGLQFLFEYFSETQRNKGNFPGRFSGRQFSNSRSEMNVSTLELGDSALYLCASTDRPSSGANVLTFGAGSRLTVL.

V and J are TRBV24-1 and TRBJ2-3; TCRdb lists TRBD1, though no DNA is available to test this call. Germline-derived CDR1 and CDR2 are KGHDR and SFDVKD. The CDR3 covers 16 residues. The CDR3 sequence is CATSDGQGYSTDTQYF.

V gene TRBV28 combines with J gene TRBJ2-7. The CDR3 covers 13 residues. Looked up from germline, CDR1 is MDHEN and CDR2 is SYDVKM. The CDR3 protein is CASSFGSAYEQYF.

V usage is TRBV7-9 and J usage is TRBJ1-1; TCRdb names TRBD1, which stays unverified in the absence of DNA. Germline loops: CDR1 SEHNR, CDR2 FQNEAQ (reference sequence). There are 15 residues in the CDR3. Here the CDR3 reads CASSPGRAVNTEAFF.

This rearrangement joins TRBV6-1 to TRBJ1-3. Germline CDR1 and CDR2: MNHNS and SASEGT. The CDR3 sequence is 16 residues long. CDR3 residues: CASSEAAILSGNTIYF.

V gene TRBV20-1 combines with J gene TRBJ2-1; TCRdb's assignment of TRBD2 cannot be checked, as there is no DNA. Germline CDR1 is DFQATT and CDR2 is SNEGSKA (reference sequence). This CDR3 has 16 residues. The CDR3 here is CSASTSGPFSYNEQFF.

The chain is built from TRBV6-5 and TRBJ2-1; TCRdb selects TRBD1, and the lack of DNA leaves this call unchecked. Germline CDR1 reads MNHEY; CDR2 reads SVGAGI. There are 14 residues in the CDR3. CDR3 loop: CASSYSAGGYEQFF.

The V call is TRBV29-1, the J call TRBJ2-1. The CDR3 contains 12 residues. Looked up from germline, CDR1 is SQVTM and CDR2 is ANQGSEA. The CDR3 sequence: CSVGLLGNEQFF.

The chain couples TRBV2 to TRBJ2-2. Germline lookup yields CDR1 SNHLY and CDR2 FYNNEI. The CDR3 extends over 12 amino acids. The CDR3 sequence: CASSFTTRELFF.

V and J are TRBV10-1 and TRBJ1-2. The CDR3 contains 13 residues. Germline CDR1 reads WNHNN; CDR2 reads SYGVQD (reference sequence). This CDR3 is CASSASRSYGYTF.

The V gene is TRBV6-2 or TRBV6-3, the J gene TRBJ2-1; with no DNA, the TCRdb D assignment of TRBD2 cannot be verified. The CDR3 sequence is 16 residues long. The V gene's germline CDR1 is MNHEY and CDR2 SVGEGT. CDR3 residues: CASSPSVGRARNEQFF.

V is TRBV6-2 or TRBV6-3 and J is TRBJ2-3; the D call of TRBD2 rests on TCRdb alone, since no DNA is present to check it. Germline V lookup: CDR1 MNHEY, CDR2 SVGEGT. The CDR3 length is 15 residues. The CDR3 region is CASSWAGGPPDTQYF.

This sequence joins TRBV12-3 or TRBV12-4 and TRBJ1-5. The CDR3 is made up of 17 amino acids. The CDR3 region is CASSLDSWAAGNQPQHF.

The chain combines TRBV4-3 with TRBJ2-5. CDR1 LGHNA and CDR2 YSLEER come from the germline V gene. This CDR3 region has 15 residues. The CDR3 region is CASSQGRVLGETQYF.

This chain uses TRBV10-3 with TRBJ2-5. The CDR3 runs 16 residues. The germline V gene has CDR1 ENHRY and CDR2 SYGVKD. CDR3 loop: CAISESVGTYQETQYF.

This chain connects TRBV3-1 to TRBJ2-1; TCRdb's D call of TRBD1 is untestable without DNA. This CDR3 region has 14 residues. Germline lookup yields CDR1 LGHDT and CDR2 YNNKEL (reference sequence). CDR3 sequence reads: CASSTRTGHNEQFF.